The 18 T cell receptor beta chains given below trace back to one sample, sequenced in a study of T cell responses to AZD1222 COVID-19 vaccine. Libraries were prepared by immunoSEQ multiplex PCR; TCRdb keeps only in-frame clonotypes and omits some of them. The sample lists 120,000 to 150,000 clones; about 90% were seen once. This specimen consisted of peripheral blood, obtained 28 days after the second dose of the MenACWY control vaccine. These receptors came from an adult who received the MenACWY meningococcal vaccine as a control.

Here the CDR3 DNA reads TGTGCCAGCAGGAGAACAGGGGTAGGGACTGAAGCTTTCTTT. It yields the protein CASRRTGVGTEAFF. V is TRBV28 and J is TRBJ1-1; 7 nucleotides line up with TRBD1. V was pared by 6 bases and J by 5 bases, with 9 bases of the junction left unmatched. The germline V gene encodes CDR1 MDHEN and CDR2 SYDVKM. The CDR3 consists of 14 residues. The full variable domain, in which reference TRBV28 and TRBJ1-1 provide the parts outside the CDR3, is DVKVTQSSRYLVKRTGEKVFLECVQDMDHENMFWYRQDPGLGLRLIYFSYDVKMKEKGDIPEGYSVSREKKERFSLILESASTNQTSMYLCASRRTGVGTEAFFGQGTRLTVV.

V usage is TRBV6-2 or TRBV6-3 and J usage is TRBJ1-2; D is possibly TRBD1 (6 bases). The germline CDR1 and CDR2 sequences are MNHEY and SVGEGT. V dropped 0 bases and J dropped 7 bases, with 18 bases sitting between them. This CDR3 has 16 residues. CDR3 amino acids: CASSYSTAERGFGYTF. The CDR3 DNA is TGTGCCAGCAGTTACTCGACGGCAGAAAGGGGGTTTGGCTACACCTTC.

V is TRBV25-1 and J is TRBJ1-6; no reliable D call. Per the germline V gene, CDR1 is MGHDK and CDR2 is SYGVNS. The CDR3 totals 13 residues. V dropped 7 bases and J dropped 0 bases, with 4 bases sitting between them. The CDR3 nucleotides are TGTGCCAGCAAGCTCTCCTATAATTCACCCCTCCACTTT. Translation: CASKLSYNSPLHF.

The CDR3: CASSFHGAEPPLGYEQYF. The DNA for the CDR3 is TGTGCCAGCAGCTTCCACGGGGCCGAACCGCCGTTGGGCTACGAGCAGTACTTC. The V gene is TRBV12-1, the J gene TRBJ2-7. TRBV12-1 is given as a pseudogene. The CDR3 extends over 18 amino acids.

The V call is TRBV12-3 or TRBV12-4, the J call TRBJ1-1, with D possibly TRBD1 on 5 matching bases. CDR3 length: 11 amino acids. V was clipped by 5 bases and J by 7 bases, with 8 bases between them. Here the CDR3 reads CASSDRYEAFF. CDR3 bases: TGTGCCAGCAGTGACAGATATGAAGCTTTCTTT.

The chain links TRBV5-1 to TRBJ1-2; TRBD1 aligns across 7 bases. The V and J ends lost 4 bases and 0 bases, in that order; junction bases with no gene match: 6. Germline loops: CDR1 SGHRS, CDR2 YFSETQ. The CDR3 is made up of 15 amino acids. The CDR3 here is CASSEGTATNYGYTF. CDR3 nucleotide sequence: TGCGCCAGCAGCGAGGGGACAGCTACTAACTATGGCTACACCTTC.

This chain uses TRBV6-2 or TRBV6-3 with TRBJ2-7, with 7 bases aligning to TRBD1. The V gene end was trimmed by 2 bases and the J gene end by 6 bases; junction bases not matched to a gene: 10. This CDR3 is built from 15 residues. Germline lookup yields CDR1 MNHEY and CDR2 SVGEGT. The CDR3 nucleotides are TGTGCCAGCAGTTACGGGGACAGCTTCGACTTCGAGCAGTACTTC. Translation gives CASSYGDSFDFEQYF.

The chain carries TRBV19 and TRBJ2-7, with D unclear. The CDR3 is 13 amino acids. Germline V gene lookup returns CDR1 LNHDA and CDR2 SQIVND (reference sequence). Trimming left V 5 bases short and J 3 bases short, with 11 bases between. CDR3 sequence reads: CASSPGVGYEQYF. In DNA form, the CDR3 reads TGTGCCAGTAGTCCTGGTGTGGGCTACGAGCAGTACTTC.

The chain has TRBV27 and TRBJ1-5; unclear D gene. V lost 3 bases and J 4 bases, leaving 7 bases between the germline ends. The CDR3 has 13 amino acids. Germline V CDR1 and CDR2: MNHEY, SMNVEV (reference sequence). The CDR3 here is CASSFEYNQPQHF. In DNA, the CDR3 is TGTGCCAGCAGTTTCGAGTATAATCAGCCCCAGCATTTT.

The chain links TRBV4-1 to TRBJ2-1; unclear D gene. The germline V gene has CDR1 MGHRA and CDR2 YSYEKL. The CDR3 totals 15 residues. The ends were cut back, 0 bases at V and 1 base at J, with 7 bases in the middle. CDR3 sequence: CASSQEFFSYNEQFF. The CDR3 DNA sequence: TGCGCCAGCAGCCAAGAGTTTTTTTCCTACAATGAGCAGTTCTTC.

This chain joins TRBV12-2 and TRBJ2-6; the table's TRBD1 call for D was not verified on the DNA. TRBV12-2 is a pseudogene segment. The CDR3 is made up of 17 amino acids. CDR3 protein: CASRSGTVISGANVLTF. CDR3 nucleotide sequence: TGTGCAAGTCGCTCCGGGACAGTCATCTCTGGGGCCAACGTCCTGACTTTC.

The gene calls are TRBV27 and TRBJ2-7; TRBD1 aligns across 10 bases. With 2 bases clipped from V and 6 bases from J, the junction kept 4 bases outside the gene matches. This CDR3 comprises 14 residues. Germline CDR1 MNHEY, CDR2 SMNVEV (reference sequence). The CDR3 protein is CASSLQGQGGEQYF. In DNA, the CDR3 is TGTGCCAGCAGTTTACAAGGACAGGGGGGCGAGCAGTACTTC.

This sequence joins TRBV9 and TRBJ1-3; D uncertain. Germline lookup yields CDR1 SGDLS and CDR2 YYNGEE. The V gene lost 3 bases and the J gene lost 2 bases, with 9 bases spanning the gap. The CDR3 has 14 residues. The CDR3 sequence is CASSANRAGNTIYF. DNA of the CDR3: TGTGCCAGCAGCGCTAATCGAGCTGGAAACACCATATATTTT.

The V gene is TRBV9, the J gene TRBJ2-7, with 10 bases fitting TRBD2. This CDR3 is 16 amino acids long. Looked up from germline, CDR1 is SGDLS and CDR2 is YYNGEE. V lost 0 bases and J lost 3; bases outside the gene matches: 6. The CDR3 sequence: CASSVAGSGRFYEQYF. CDR3 nucleotides: TGTGCCAGCAGCGTAGCGGGTAGCGGGAGGTTCTACGAGCAGTACTTC.

This chain connects TRBV6-2 or TRBV6-3 to TRBJ1-5; 7 positions match TRBD1. V was clipped by 6 bases and J by 3 bases; unmatched bases: 11. The CDR3 covers 16 residues. CDR1 and CDR2 (germline): MNHEY, SVGEGT. CDR3 protein: CASSLPGQRINQPQHF. The DNA for the CDR3 is TGTGCCAGCAGCCTTCCGGGACAGAGAATCAATCAGCCCCAGCATTTT.

The rearrangement uses TRBV28 and TRBJ1-5; the match to TRBD1 covers 10 bases. The CDR3 runs 18 residues. CDR1 is MDHEN, CDR2 SYDVKM, per germline. J gave up 6 bases and V 4 bases, and 15 bases lay outside the gene matches. In DNA, the CDR3 is TGTGCCAGCAGTTCGAGATCCGGGACAGGGGACTTGGTTCAGCCCCAGCATTTT. The encoded protein is CASSSRSGTGDLVQPQHF.

The rearrangement links TRBV2 to TRBJ2-3; D is perhaps TRBD2 (6 bases). The CDR3 is 15 residues long. Trimming shortened V by 2 bases and J by 1 base, and 10 bases separated the two germline ends. Germline V gene sequence: CDR1 SNHLY, CDR2 FYNNEI. The CDR3 loop is CASSELASGTDTQYF. The CDR3, as DNA: TGTGCCAGCAGTGAATTGGCTAGCGGCACAGATACGCAGTATTTT. The full variable domain, its missing parts supplied by reference TRBV2 and TRBJ2-3, is EPEVTQTPSHQVTQMGQEVILRCVPISNHLYFYWYRQILGQKVEFLVSFYNNEISEKSEIFDDQFSVERPDGSNFTLKIRSTKLEDSAMYFCASSELASGTDTQYFGPGTRLTVL.

V and J are TRBV4-2 and TRBJ2-1, with a possible D match to TRBD1 (7 bases). Germline CDR1 reads LGHNA; CDR2 reads YNFKEQ. The CDR3 is 17 residues long. Trimming left V 0 bases short and J 6 bases short, with 18 bases between. CDR3 loop: CASSQESLAGGGNEQFF. The CDR3 DNA is TGTGCCAGCAGCCAAGAGAGCCTGGCAGGGGGAGGCAATGAGCAGTTCTTC.